One sample yielded the 29 T cell receptor beta chains listed below, sequenced in a study of blood T cells in healthy people across ages. Together with a sample-barcoded 5' primer, a J-beta primer mix was included in a second PCR lasting roughly 6 to 12 cycles. In TCRdb, the 5' RACE reads were re-called with MiXCR into one record per CDR3 protein. The table has about 1.8 million distinct CDR3 sequences, about 50% seen once. Source material: blood. These receptors originate from a woman between 40 and 55 years old in good health.

This clonotype has a single count. The V call is TRBV4-2, the J call TRBJ1-2, with 7 bases identical to TRBD1. J was trimmed by 6 bases and V by 6 bases; bases with no gene match: 13. In germline, CDR1 is LGHNA, CDR2 YNFKEQ. CDR3 length equals 15 residues. The DNA of the CDR3 is TGTGCCAGCAGTCGAAGTGTCAGGGGGGTGGATGGCTACACCTTC. Its protein is CASSRSVRGVDGYTF.

This clonotype was found a few times. V and J are TRBV6-5 and TRBJ2-7; D might be TRBD2 (6 bases). Germline assignment: CDR1 MNHEY and CDR2 SVGAGI. This CDR3 is built from 14 residues. The V and J ends lost 2 bases and 4 bases respectively, with 12 bases between them. The CDR3 sequence is CASSYVRGGYEQYF. CDR3 DNA sequence: TGTGCCAGCAGTTACGTGAGGGGAGGTTACGAGCAGTACTTC.

Note on this clonotype: In this CDR3 the conserved last residue, phenylalanine or tryptophan, is missing, so a read error is likely. This chain joins TRBV28 and TRBJ1-2, with TRBD1 matching over 11 bases. Per the germline V gene, CDR1 is MDHEN and CDR2 is SYDVKM. This CDR3 region has 18 residues. Trimming removed 5 bases from V and 11 bases from J; junction bases left unmatched: 22. The CDR3 loop is CASSPPPGTGGFLGGYTL. The CDR3 bases are TGTGCCAGCAGTCCCCCCCCCGGGACAGGGGGATTCCTCGGTGGTTACACCTTA.

This clonotype has just a few counts. The V and J genes are TRBV15 and TRBJ2-5; 9 nucleotides line up with TRBD1. Germline V gene lookup returns CDR1 LNHNV and CDR2 YYDKDF (reference sequence). The CDR3 spans 15 residues. The V and J ends lost 1 base and 2 bases, in that order; junction bases with no gene match: 2. The CDR3 protein is CATSRVDRGQETQYF. The CDR3 nucleotides are TGTGCCACCAGCAGAGTTGACAGGGGGCAAGAGACCCAGTACTTC.

The rearrangement links TRBV6-6 to TRBJ2-3; 10 bases fit TRBD1. The CDR3 is made up of 13 amino acids. After removal of 7 bases from V and 4 bases from J, the junction contained 2 bases not matched to a gene. The germline V gene has CDR1 MNHNY and CDR2 SVGAGI (reference sequence). CDR3 DNA sequence: TGTGCCAGCACCGGACAGGGGGCAGATACGCAGTATTTT. It encodes CASTGQGADTQYF.

This chain connects TRBV24-1 to TRBJ2-5; the match to TRBD1 covers 9 bases. The CDR3 is 15 amino acids. The V and J ends lost 3 bases and 4 bases, in that order; junction bases with no gene match: 5. Germline V gene lookup returns CDR1 KGHDR and CDR2 SFDVKD. The CDR3 sequence is CATSDPGQGGETQYF. The CDR3 DNA follows: TGTGCCACCAGTGATCCGGGACAGGGTGGAGAGACCCAGTACTTC.

As to this clonotype: A read error may produce the germline difference seen at one junction end. V and J are TRBV7-9 and TRBJ2-5; perhaps TRBD1 as D (5 bases). Germline values: CDR1 SEHNR, CDR2 FQNEAQ (reference sequence). The CDR3 runs 13 residues. The CDR3 reads CASSPDNQEIQYF. The DNA for the CDR3 is TGTGCCAGCAGCCCGGACAACCAAGAGATCCAGTACTTC. Drawing the rest from reference TRBV7-9 and TRBJ2-5, the complete variable domain is DTGVSQNPRHKITKRGQNVTFRCDPISEHNRLYWYRQTLGQGPEFLTYFQNEAQLEKSRLLSDRFSAERPKGSFSTLEIQRTEQGDSAMYLCASSPDNQEIQYFGPGTRLLVL.

This sequence joins TRBV9 and TRBJ2-1, with 8 bases that match TRBD1. Trimming took 0 bases from V and 6 from J; bases not matched to a gene: 8. The CDR3 spans 16 residues. The germline V gene encodes CDR1 SGDLS and CDR2 YYNGEE. Here the CDR3 reads CASSVATGRGLNEQFF. The CDR3 nucleotides read TGTGCCAGCAGCGTAGCTACGGGCAGGGGGCTCAATGAGCAGTTCTTC.

This clonotype has ten or more counts. The chain joins TRBV9 to TRBJ2-5, with TRBD1 matching 7 bases. V shed 2 bases and J 4 bases; nucleotides not matched to a gene: 5. This CDR3 has 14 amino acids. The germline CDR1 and CDR2 sequences are SGDLS and YYNGEE. The CDR3 DNA sequence: TGTGCCAGCAGCGTCGACAGGGCGCGAGAGACCCAGTACTTC. Amino acid sequence: CASSVDRARETQYF.

The chain couples TRBV7-8 to TRBJ2-3, with D possibly matching TRBD2 (6 bases). Germline loops: CDR1 SGHVS, CDR2 FQNEAQ. CDR3 length: 19 amino acids. Trimming took 5 bases from V and 4 from J, leaving 28 bases between them. CDR3: CASSHLAGGAADFADTQYF. The DNA for the CDR3 is TGTGCCAGCAGCCACCTGGCGGGCGGGGCCGCCGATTTTGCAGATACGCAGTATTTT.

The gene calls are TRBV28 and TRBJ2-1, with TRBD2 identical over 13 bases. J lost 8 bases, V lost 5 bases, and 6 bases had no gene match. The CDR3 extends over 15 amino acids. Germline V gene data show CDR1 as MDHEN and CDR2 as SYDVKM. The CDR3 DNA follows: TGTGCCAGCAGTCTACTAGCGGGGGGGCAGGATGAGCAGTTCTTC. The encoded protein is CASSLLAGGQDEQFF.

The chain couples TRBV7-9 to TRBJ1-4, with D possibly TRBD1 on 5 matching bases. V dropped 5 bases and J dropped 4 bases, with 11 bases sitting between them. This CDR3 contains 14 residues. Germline CDR1 reads SEHNR; CDR2 reads FQNEAQ (reference sequence). CDR3 in amino acids: CASSLRGINEKLFF. In DNA form, the CDR3 reads TGTGCCAGCAGCCTTAGGGGCATTAATGAAAAACTGTTTTTT.

This clonotype was recorded only once. The V gene is TRBV7-2, the J gene TRBJ1-2; D gene ambiguous. Germline loops: CDR1 SGHTA, CDR2 FQGNSA. Trimming stripped 1 base from V and 3 bases from J, with 12 bases between. The CDR3 is 15 residues long. CDR3 in amino acids: CASSLVAGVDYGYTF. CDR3 bases: TGTGCCAGCAGCTTAGTTGCCGGGGTGGACTATGGCTACACCTTC.

The chain links TRBV2 to TRBJ2-3, with TRBD2 matching over 14 bases. Trimming removed 6 bases from V and 4 bases from J; junction bases left unmatched: 6. This CDR3 has 16 residues. The germline V gene encodes CDR1 SNHLY and CDR2 FYNNEI. In nucleotides, the CDR3 is TGTGCCAGCAGGACCGGGACTAGCGGGGGATCAGATACGCAGTATTTT. Its protein product is CASRTGTSGGSDTQYF.

The table lists this clonotype with a few counts. The chain has TRBV10-3 and TRBJ2-1; tentative D call: TRBD1 (6 bases). The CDR3 is 13 amino acids. Trimming cost V 11 bases and J 8 bases, with 19 bases left between them. Per the germline V gene, CDR1 is ENHRY and CDR2 is SYGVKD. As DNA, the CDR3 is TGTGCCTTGCGACAGGAGTCCAGTTATGAGCAGTTCTTC. Protein: CALRQESSYEQFF.

The chain is built from TRBV7-8 and TRBJ2-1; 9 bases are shared with TRBD2. The germline V gene has CDR1 SGHVS and CDR2 FQNEAQ. V lost 0 bases to trimming and J lost 7 bases; unmatched junction nucleotides: 13. The CDR3 is 18 amino acids. The CDR3 nucleotides are TGTGCCAGCAGCTTAGCATACAGCGGGGGGTACCCCTGGAATGAGCAGTTCTTC. Encoded protein: CASSLAYSGGYPWNEQFF. The whole variable domain, remainder taken from reference TRBV7-8 and TRBJ2-1, is GAGVSQSPRYKVAKRGQDVALRCDPISGHVSLFWYQQALGQGPEFLTYFQNEAQLDKSGLPSDRFFAERPEGSVSTLKIQRTQQEDSAVYLCASSLAYSGGYPWNEQFFGPGTRLTVL.

This clonotype appeared a few times. The chain uses TRBV6-6 and TRBJ2-1, with 8 bases fitting TRBD2. Germline V gene lookup returns CDR1 MNHNY and CDR2 SVGAGI (reference sequence). Losses at the gene ends were 6 bases for V and 4 bases for J; bases not matched to a gene: 5. This CDR3 comprises 14 residues. The CDR3 nucleotides are TGTGCCAGCAGGGAGCGGGAGATATACAATGAGCAGTTCTTC. Protein product: CASREREIYNEQFF.

A word on this clonotype: Mismatch with germline at one junction end may stem from a read error. V is TRBV20-1 and J is TRBJ2-3; tentatively, D is TRBD1 (5 bases). The germline V gene has CDR1 DFQATT and CDR2 SNEGSKA (reference sequence). The CDR3 totals 13 residues. The CDR3 is CGLTAPSTDTQYF. The CDR3 DNA is TGTGGGTTGACAGCCCCTAGCACAGATACGCAGTATTTT.

The chain uses TRBV24-1 and TRBJ2-1; 10 nucleotides line up with TRBD1. The CDR3 extends over 15 amino acids. Germline CDR1 reads KGHDR; CDR2 reads SFDVKD. The trim removed 5 bases at V and 5 bases at J, leaving 5 bases unmatched. CDR3 sequence reads: CATSAGGTGDNEQFF. The CDR3 bases are TGTGCCACCAGTGCCGGGGGGACAGGGGACAATGAGCAGTTCTTC.

The sample holds a few counts of this clonotype. CDR3 in amino acids: CASSLKAAYGYTF. The DNA of the CDR3 is TGTGCCAGCAGTTTAAAGGCAGCATATGGCTACACCTTC. The V gene is TRBV27, the J gene TRBJ1-2; no definite D call. V was cut by 2 bases and J by 5 bases, with 9 bases left in between. The CDR3 is made up of 13 amino acids. In germline, CDR1 is MNHEY, CDR2 SMNVEV (reference sequence).

This clonotype appeared once. The chain has TRBV5-1 and TRBJ1-1; maybe TRBD1 (5 bases). Per germline, CDR1 SGHRS and CDR2 YFSETQ. Trimming shortened V by 3 bases and J by 7 bases, and 19 bases separated the two germline ends. The CDR3 has 15 amino acids. The CDR3 reads CASSSNPGSGGEAFF. The CDR3, as DNA: TGCGCCAGCAGCTCCAACCCAGGGTCGGGCGGTGAAGCTTTCTTT.

This chain links TRBV2 with TRBJ2-4; 11 positions match TRBD2. The better agreement between TRBJ2-5 and the DNA end casts doubt on the J call. CDR3 length: 14 residues. The V gene's germline CDR1 is SNHLY and CDR2 FYNNEI. CDR3 coding DNA: TGTGCCAGCAGGGGACTAGCGGTCTCGGAGACCCAGTACTTC. Translating it yields CASRGLAVSETQYF.

This clonotype was observed a single time. V and J are TRBV12-3 or TRBV12-4 and TRBJ2-1, with a possible D match to TRBD1 (5 bases). The CDR3 spans 15 residues. Trimming cost V 7 bases and J 2 bases, with 15 bases left between them. Here the CDR3 reads CASTVGADTYNEQFF. CDR3 sequence (DNA): TGTGCCAGCACCGTTGGGGCAGACACCTACAATGAGCAGTTCTTC.

This clonotype was counted a few times. This sequence joins TRBV27 and TRBJ2-1; D is uncertain. The germline V and J ends were trimmed by 3 bases and 6 bases, with 9 bases remaining between them. The CDR3 totals 13 residues. Per the germline V gene, CDR1 is MNHEY and CDR2 is SMNVEV (reference sequence). Written as DNA, the CDR3 is TGTGCCAGCAGTTTTCGGCAGATCAATGAGCAGTTCTTC. It codes for CASSFRQINEQFF.

This clonotype has just a few counts. The rearrangement uses TRBV5-1 and TRBJ1-2; possibly TRBD1 for D (5 bases). This CDR3 spans 12 amino acids. Germline V CDR1 and CDR2: SGHRS, YFSETQ. Trimming left V 4 bases short and J 7 bases short, with 11 bases between. The CDR3 region is CASSADRRGYTF. The CDR3 bases are TGCGCCAGCAGCGCCGACAGACGTGGCTACACCTTC.

This clonotype occurred a few times. The chain carries TRBV7-2 and TRBJ2-7, with 8 positions matching TRBD1. CDR1 is SGHTA and CDR2 is FQGNSA in the germline V gene. The CDR3 is made up of 15 amino acids. V gave up 2 bases and J gave up 3 bases; unmatched junction bases: 6. The CDR3 nucleotides read TGTGCCAGCAGCTTAACAGACAGGGGCGTCTACGAGCAGTACTTC. This codes for CASSLTDRGVYEQYF.

This clonotype was seen more than once but under ten times. The V gene is TRBV20-1, the J gene TRBJ2-5; perhaps TRBD1 as D (5 bases). The V gene's germline CDR1 is DFQATT and CDR2 SNEGSKA (reference sequence). Deletions cut 5 bases from V and 0 bases from J, with 7 bases between. The CDR3 has 12 residues. DNA of the CDR3: TGCAGTGCTTCGACAGACCAAGAGACCCAGTACTTC. This codes for CSASTDQETQYF.

This clonotype was found a few times. V usage is TRBV29-1 and J usage is TRBJ2-1; D is possibly TRBD2 (6 bases). The CDR3 is 13 amino acids. Trimming left V 6 bases short and J 7 bases short, with 16 bases between. From germline, CDR1 is SQVTM and CDR2 ANQGSEA. The CDR3 region has the DNA TGCAGCGTCTTCAAAGGAGGGAGGAATGAGCAGTTCTTC. This encodes CSVFKGGRNEQFF.

Remarks on this clonotype: One junction end does not reproduce the germline sequence, and a read error may be involved. The chain employs TRBV18 and TRBJ2-7; 11 bases line up with TRBD1. CDR1 is KGHSH, CDR2 LQKENI, per germline. The CDR3 contains 14 residues. The DNA of the CDR3 is TGTGCCAGCTCCCCGGACAGGGGGCTTTACGGGCAGTACTTC. Its protein product is CASSPDRGLYGQYF.